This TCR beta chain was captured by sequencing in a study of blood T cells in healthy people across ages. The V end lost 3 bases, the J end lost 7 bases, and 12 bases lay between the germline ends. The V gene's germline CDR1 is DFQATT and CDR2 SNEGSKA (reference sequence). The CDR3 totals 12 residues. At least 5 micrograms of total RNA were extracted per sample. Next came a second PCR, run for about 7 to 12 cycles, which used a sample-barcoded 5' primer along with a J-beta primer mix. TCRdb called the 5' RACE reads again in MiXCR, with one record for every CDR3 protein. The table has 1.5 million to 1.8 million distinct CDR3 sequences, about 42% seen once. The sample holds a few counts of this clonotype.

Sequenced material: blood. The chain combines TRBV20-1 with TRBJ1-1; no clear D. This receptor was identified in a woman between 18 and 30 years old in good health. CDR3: CSASYSGSEAFF. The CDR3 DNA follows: TGCAGTGCTAGCTATAGTGGGAGTGAAGCTTTCTTT.